This passage covers 25 T cell receptor beta chains from one sample sequenced in a study of regulatory T cells in long-lasting Graves disease. According to the study, TCR beta libraries were built with iRepertoire HTBI primers and CDR3-region Arm-PCR. TCRdb re-called the multiplex PCR reads with MiXCR, one entry per CDR3 protein. This table has 360,000 or so distinct CDR3 sequences, roughly 16% appearing once. Time point meaning: newly diagnosed GD, antithyroid drugs for less than 3 months. Scientists built the TCR library using RNA that was extracted from PBMCs. The same data also contributed to another study, on T cells in Graves' hyperthyroidism and ophthalmopathy.

The source material was peripheral blood mononuclear cells (PBMCs), sampled at new diagnosis, from a patient treated with antithyroid drugs. Every receptor here comes from a young woman with Graves disease.

This clonotype has a count of ten or more. The V and J genes are TRBV20-1 and TRBJ1-1; 7 nucleotides agree with TRBD1. V dropped 6 bases and J dropped 1; count of bases not matched to a gene: 8. The CDR3 spans 14 residues. In germline, CDR1 is DFQATT, CDR2 SNEGSKA (reference sequence). CDR3 protein: CSARLGTANTEAFF. The CDR3 DNA is TGCAGTGCAAGGTTGGGGACAGCGAACACTGAAGCTTTCTTT.

There are many counts of this clonotype. The rearrangement joins TRBV30 to TRBJ1-1, with 7 nucleotides matching TRBD1. The CDR3 runs 13 residues. J gave up 3 bases and V 5 bases, and 6 bases lay outside the gene matches. Germline CDR1 reads GTSNPN; CDR2 reads SVGIG (reference sequence). The CDR3: CAWSSGQYTEAFF. CDR3 nucleotides: TGTGCCTGGTCCTCGGGACAGTACACTGAAGCTTTCTTT.

The gene calls are TRBV5-1 and TRBJ1-4; D is uncertain. Trimming shortened V by 2 bases and J by 4 bases, and 9 bases separated the two germline ends. The CDR3 totals 14 residues. CDR1 and CDR2 (germline): SGHRS, YFSETQ. The DNA for the CDR3 is TGCGCCAGCAGCTTTGGACGGCTTAATGAAAAACTGTTTTTT. Translated, it gives CASSFGRLNEKLFF. The full variable domain, completed using reference TRBV5-1 and TRBJ1-4, is KAGVTQTPRYLIKTRGQQVTLSCSPISGHRSVSWYQQTPGQGLQFLFEYFSETQRNKGNFPGRFSGRQFSNSRSEMNVSTLELGDSALYLCASSFGRLNEKLFFGSGTQLSVL.

This clonotype was detected ten times or more. The V call is TRBV2, the J call TRBJ2-7, with D tentatively TRBD2 (6 bases). The CDR3 spans 13 residues. Germline CDR1 is SNHLY and CDR2 is FYNNEI. With 1 base removed from V and 7 bases from J, the gap between germline ends came to 11 bases. DNA of the CDR3: TGTGCCAGCAGTGAAGAAATGGGGACTGAGCAGTACTTC. It encodes CASSEEMGTEQYF.

This clonotype was recorded many times. The gene calls are TRBV3-1 and TRBJ2-3; 7 nucleotides line up with TRBD2. This CDR3 region has 15 residues. Germline-derived CDR1 and CDR2 are LGHDT and YNNKEL (reference sequence). J was trimmed by 1 base and V by 6 bases; bases with no gene match: 7. CDR3 sequence reads: CASRGAGFGTDTQYF. In nucleotides, the CDR3 is TGTGCCAGCAGAGGAGCGGGGTTTGGCACAGATACGCAGTATTTT.

This clonotype was found a few times. This sequence joins TRBV29-1 and TRBJ2-1; the match to TRBD1 covers 7 bases. The CDR3 spans 14 residues. The V gene's germline CDR1 is SQVTM and CDR2 ANQGSEA. V dropped 3 bases and J dropped 4; count of bases not matched to a gene: 6. In DNA form, the CDR3 reads TGCAGCGTTGAGGTCGGGACAGTATACAATGAGCAGTTCTTC. This encodes CSVEVGTVYNEQFF.

The chain combines TRBV7-2 with TRBJ1-6, with D tentatively TRBD1 (6 bases). V was cut by 4 bases and J by 4 bases, with 17 bases left in between. Germline CDR1 reads SGHTA; CDR2 reads FQGNSA. The length of the CDR3 is 17 residues. The CDR3 protein is CASSSQKGGSYNSPLHF. The CDR3 DNA is TGTGCCAGCAGCTCCCAAAAGGGGGGCAGTTATAATTCACCCCTCCACTTT.

The rearrangement uses TRBV6-9 and TRBJ1-1, with 10 bases matching TRBD1. CDR1 is MNHGY, CDR2 SVAAGI, per germline. V lost 4 bases and J lost 3; bases outside the gene matches: 8. There are 16 residues in the CDR3. CDR3 loop: CASSFLTGGSDTEAFF. CDR3 nucleotides: TGTGCCAGCAGTTTCCTGACAGGGGGCAGCGACACTGAAGCTTTCTTT.

The rearrangement joins TRBV5-1 to TRBJ1-1; TRBD1 agrees at 8 bases. Germline V gene lookup returns CDR1 SGHRS and CDR2 YFSETQ. J gave up 11 bases and V 3 bases, and 9 bases lay outside the gene matches. This CDR3 has 13 amino acids. CDR3 DNA sequence: TGCGCCAGCAGCTCGTCAGGGGGCGCGACGGCTTTCTTT. Protein product: CASSSSGGATAFF.

This clonotype was detected many times. This rearrangement joins TRBV6-1 to TRBJ1-2; 7 positions agree with TRBD1. J lost 6 bases, V lost 2 bases, and 6 bases had no gene match. Per the germline V gene, CDR1 is MNHNS and CDR2 is SASEGT. The CDR3 runs to 14 residues. For the CDR3, the DNA is TGTGCCAGCAGTGAATACGGACAGGCAGATGGCTACACCTTC. It yields the protein CASSEYGQADGYTF.

V usage is TRBV12-3 or TRBV12-4 and J usage is TRBJ1-2; D possibly corresponds to TRBD1 (6 bases). The CDR3 covers 14 residues. The V gene lost 3 bases and the J gene lost 2 bases, with 10 bases spanning the gap. CDR3 nucleotides: TGTGCCAGCAGTTTCAGGGGAGGAAACTATGGCTACACCTTC. Residues: CASSFRGGNYGYTF.

This clonotype was seen ten or more times. The chain links TRBV29-1 to TRBJ1-1; D gene unclear. CDR3 length: 11 amino acids. In germline, CDR1 is SQVTM, CDR2 ANQGSEA. Trimming left V 7 bases short and J 10 bases short, with 16 bases between. CDR3 region: CSAGTDVRAFF. The CDR3 DNA follows: TGCAGCGCCGGAACCGACGTCCGAGCTTTCTTT.

In this sample, this clonotype turned up many times. This chain connects TRBV28 to TRBJ1-2, with TRBD1 as a possible D gene (6 bases). CDR3 length: 13 residues. Germline V gene lookup returns CDR1 MDHEN and CDR2 SYDVKM. V was trimmed by 3 bases and J by 4 bases, leaving 9 bases between them. The CDR3 protein is CASSFGQRYGYTF. In nucleotides, the CDR3 is TGTGCCAGCAGTTTCGGACAGCGCTATGGCTACACCTTC.

This clonotype was recorded many times. The V call is TRBV12-3 or TRBV12-4, the J call TRBJ1-6; D gene uncertain. Trimming pared 2 bases from V and 6 bases from J, leaving 17 bases between. The CDR3 length is 17 residues. The CDR3 region is CASSLMEGSLSNSPLHF. DNA of the CDR3: TGTGCCAGCAGTTTAATGGAGGGATCCTTAAGTAATTCACCCCTCCACTTT.

This clonotype showed up many times. The rearrangement uses TRBV9 and TRBJ1-1; 7 nucleotides agree with TRBD1. CDR3 length: 13 residues. After removal of 10 bases from V and 1 base from J, the junction contained 7 bases not matched to a gene. Per germline, CDR1 SGDLS and CDR2 YYNGEE. As DNA, the CDR3 is TGTGCCCACGACAGGGTGGGGAACACTGAAGCTTTCTTT. Residues: CAHDRVGNTEAFF. The full variable domain, with the rest looked up from reference TRBV9 and TRBJ1-1, is DSGVTQTPKHLITATGQRVTLRCSPRSGDLSVYWYQQSLDQGLQFLIQYYNGEERAKGNILERFSAQQFPDLHSELNLSSLELGDSALYFCAHDRVGNTEAFFGQGTRLTVV.

This clonotype was detected ten times or more. V gene TRBV6-1 combines with J gene TRBJ1-1; D gene unclear. V was trimmed by 7 bases and J by 2 bases, leaving 14 bases between them. Germline values: CDR1 MNHNS, CDR2 SASEGT. This CDR3 spans 14 amino acids. CDR3: CASTRTYANTEAFF. The CDR3 DNA is TGTGCCAGCACAAGAACCTACGCAAACACTGAAGCTTTCTTT.

V gene TRBV5-1 combines with J gene TRBJ1-2, with 8 bases lining up with TRBD1. Looked up from germline, CDR1 is SGHRS and CDR2 is YFSETQ. The CDR3 sequence is 14 residues long. The trim removed 4 bases at V and 8 bases at J, leaving 10 bases unmatched. For the CDR3, the DNA is TGCGCCAGCAGCGCCAACAGGGGGGCGAGGGGCTACACCTTC. Translated, it gives CASSANRGARGYTF.

Remarks on this clonotype: A read error may explain this, as a much larger clone is one base away. The chain carries TRBV6-1 and TRBJ2-7; D is ambiguous. This CDR3 has 13 residues. Germline values: CDR1 MNHNS, CDR2 SASEGT. V lost 0 bases and J lost 4, with 7 bases in between. CDR3 coding DNA: TGTGCCAGCAGTGAAGCGAATGATTACGAGCAGTACTTC. It encodes CASSEANDYEQYF.

This rearrangement joins TRBV9 to TRBJ1-5, with D possibly matching TRBD1 (6 bases). V was clipped by 3 bases and J by 4 bases, with 11 bases between them. The CDR3 has 14 residues. Germline CDR1 SGDLS, CDR2 YYNGEE. This CDR3 reads CASSAGGRNQPQHF. The CDR3 coding sequence is TGTGCCAGCAGCGCCGGGGGCAGAAATCAGCCCCAGCATTTT.

Many counts were recorded for this clonotype. The J gene is TRBJ2-3, the V gene TRBV3-1; D unresolved. There are 15 residues in the CDR3. V was pared by 2 bases and J by 3 bases, with 12 bases between. Germline V lookup: CDR1 LGHDT, CDR2 YNNKEL (reference sequence). CDR3 in DNA: TGTGCCAGCAGCCAACTGGAAATTCAAACAGATACGCAGTATTTT. This encodes CASSQLEIQTDTQYF.

This clonotype came up a few times. In DNA, the CDR3 is TGTGCCAGCAGACACAGGGGGCTCTCGAACACCGGGGAGCTGTTTTTT. Translated: CASRHRGLSNTGELFF. This rearrangement joins TRBV2 to TRBJ2-2; TRBD1 matches 9 bases. CDR1 and CDR2 (germline): SNHLY, FYNNEI. The length of the CDR3 is 16 residues. Germline trimming cut 6 bases from V and 0 bases from J; bases unmatched to any gene: 5.

As regards this clonotype: This may come from a read error, since a much larger clone is one base off. This chain uses TRBV28 with TRBJ2-3, with 12 bases aligning to TRBD2. This CDR3 contains 17 residues. The germline CDR1 and CDR2 sequences are MDHEN and SYDVKM. CDR3 sequence (DNA): TGTGCCAGCAGTTTATCGCTAGCGGGAGGGCCAGCAGATGCGCAGTATTTT. This gives the protein CASSLSLAGGPADAQYF.

The chain joins TRBV6-4 to TRBJ2-2, with 7 bases lining up with TRBD2. The CDR3 extends over 14 amino acids. Trimming removed 3 bases from V and 8 bases from J; junction bases left unmatched: 6. Germline V gene lookup returns CDR1 MRHNA and CDR2 SNTAGT. CDR3 sequence: CASSDGSGKGELFF. The CDR3 DNA reads TGTGCCAGCAGTGATGGAAGCGGGAAAGGGGAGCTGTTTTTT.

This clonotype was found a few times. The chain couples TRBV7-4 to TRBJ1-5, with 11 bases aligning to TRBD1. After removal of 5 bases from V and 5 bases from J, the junction contained 5 bases not matched to a gene. Germline V lookup: CDR1 SGHVT, CDR2 SQSDAQ. The CDR3 spans 15 residues. The CDR3 DNA reads as TGTGCCAGCAGCACGGACAGGGGGCGTGATCAGCCCCAGCATTTT. This sequence encodes CASSTDRGRDQPQHF.

This clonotype was detected ten times or more. V and J are TRBV7-9 and TRBJ2-7; D is unclear. Germline-derived CDR1 and CDR2 are SEHNR and FQNEAQ (reference sequence). The CDR3 runs 12 residues. Trimming shortened V by 3 bases and J by 6 bases, and 9 bases separated the two germline ends. This CDR3 is CASSFSSGEQYF. The CDR3, as DNA: TGTGCCAGCAGCTTTAGTTCGGGCGAGCAGTACTTC.